These 29 T cell receptor beta chains originate from one sample sequenced in a study of T-cell reconstitution after alpha-beta-depleted transplantation in children. Preparation of the TCRbeta library used unique molecular identifiers. TCRdb redid the calling of the PCR reads with MiXCR, one entry per CDR3 protein. This table has 350,000 to 400,000 distinct CDR3 sequences, around 21% appearing once. Sequences were derived from PBMCs from the stem cell graft donor, sampled from the stem cell graft. Receptors were obtained from a human donor who donated a stem cell graft to a child with acute myeloid leukemia.

This clonotype was seen many times. The chain couples TRBV20-1 to TRBJ2-2; TRBD2 matches 8 bases. The CDR3 has 14 amino acids. Trimming removed 3 bases from V and 4 bases from J; junction bases left unmatched: 4. CDR1 and CDR2 (germline): DFQATT, SNEGSKA (reference sequence). As DNA, the CDR3 is TGCAGTGCTAGCCCGGGACTAGGCACCGGGGAGCTGTTTTTT. It yields the protein CSASPGLGTGELFF.

This clonotype was seen only a few times. The J gene is TRBJ2-5, the V gene TRBV5-6, with 12 positions matching TRBD2. V lost 3 bases, J lost 0 bases, and 0 bases stayed unmatched. There are 15 residues in the CDR3. Germline V gene lookup returns CDR1 SGHDT and CDR2 YYEEEE. This chain's CDR3 is CASSWTSGNQETQYF. CDR3 DNA: TGTGCCAGCAGCTGGACTAGCGGGAACCAAGAGACCCAGTACTTC.

This clonotype has a count of ten or more. The chain recombines TRBV20-1 with TRBJ2-1; 10 bases align to TRBD2. CDR3 length: 14 amino acids. After removal of 3 bases from V and 7 bases from J, the junction contained 6 bases not matched to a gene. The germline V gene has CDR1 DFQATT and CDR2 SNEGSKA (reference sequence). CDR3 region: CSASLASGSNEQFF. CDR3 nucleotides: TGCAGTGCTAGTTTGGCTAGCGGGAGTAATGAGCAGTTCTTC.

The DNA for the CDR3 is TGCGCCAGCGCCAGGGAGGGATCCGAGCAGTACTTC. Translated, it gives CASAREGSEQYF. This rearrangement joins TRBV5-1 to TRBJ2-7; 7 bases line up with TRBD2. The junction had 7 bases not matched to a gene; V was cut back by 7 bases and J by 6 bases. In germline, CDR1 is SGHRS, CDR2 YFSETQ. CDR3 length equals 12 residues.

The chain couples TRBV20-1 to TRBJ2-3, with TRBD2 as a possible D gene (6 bases). Trimming took 0 bases from V and 2 from J, leaving 21 bases between them. This CDR3 is built from 18 residues. Germline values: CDR1 DFQATT, CDR2 SNEGSKA (reference sequence). Here the CDR3 reads CSARDRAGLGKYTDTQYF. DNA for the CDR3: TGCAGTGCTAGAGATCGGGCGGGATTGGGCAAATACACAGATACGCAGTATTTT.

At least ten counts were recorded for this clonotype. The chain uses TRBV12-3 or TRBV12-4 and TRBJ2-7, with 7 bases lining up with TRBD1. CDR3 length equals 13 residues. The V gene end was trimmed by 11 bases and the J gene end by 2 bases; junction bases not matched to a gene: 9. The CDR3: CACSTGTAYEQYF. DNA of the CDR3: TGTGCCTGCTCTACCGGGACAGCCTACGAGCAGTACTTC.

This clonotype came up a few times. This chain uses TRBV2 with TRBJ2-7; the match to TRBD2 covers 12 bases. CDR3 length: 13 amino acids. Germline CDR1 is SNHLY and CDR2 is FYNNEI. Trimming cost V 6 bases and J 7 bases; bases outside gene matches: 4. CDR3 nucleotides: TGTGCCAGCAGGACTAGCGGGAGCATAGAGCAGTACTTC. Residues: CASRTSGSIEQYF.

This clonotype was seen repeatedly, ten times or more. The V call is TRBV20-1, the J call TRBJ2-1; TRBD2 is a possible D gene (6 bases). The CDR3 is 13 residues long. Germline V lookup: CDR1 DFQATT, CDR2 SNEGSKA (reference sequence). Trimming cost V 3 bases and J 7 bases, with 13 bases left between them. The CDR3 nucleotides read TGCAGTGCTAGTAAGCGGGCCATTAATGAGCAGTTCTTC. It specifies CSASKRAINEQFF.

This clonotype has only a few counts. The rearrangement uses TRBV28 and TRBJ1-2; 8 nucleotides line up with TRBD1. The V gene end was trimmed by 6 bases and the J gene end by 7 bases; junction bases not matched to a gene: 7. The CDR3 is 13 residues long. From germline, CDR1 is MDHEN and CDR2 SYDVKM. CDR3 in amino acids: CASRKTGGAGYTF. The CDR3 region has the DNA TGTGCCAGCAGAAAAACAGGGGGGGCTGGCTACACCTTC.

This clonotype was found a few times. This chain joins TRBV12-3 or TRBV12-4 and TRBJ2-1; D is possibly TRBD2 (6 bases). Trimming pared 6 bases from V and 9 bases from J, leaving 12 bases between. The CDR3 has 12 residues. CDR3 in DNA: TGTGCCAGCAGGCGGGGTATCACTGAGCAGTTCTTC. It encodes CASRRGITEQFF.

In this sample, this clonotype turned up many times. The V gene is TRBV12-3 or TRBV12-4, the J gene TRBJ2-7, with D perhaps matching TRBD2 (5 bases). The CDR3 length is 14 residues. V was clipped by 8 bases and J by 0 bases, with 14 bases between them. In DNA, the CDR3 is TGTGCCAGCTTGAGGGATCCGAGCTCCTACGAGCAGTACTTC. It specifies CASLRDPSSYEQYF.

The chain recombines TRBV5-5 with TRBJ2-1; 10 bases align to TRBD1. This CDR3 has 15 amino acids. The V and J ends lost 5 bases and 8 bases, in that order; junction bases with no gene match: 10. CDR1 is SGHKS, CDR2 YYEKEE, per germline (reference sequence). The CDR3 sequence: CASSFADRGVDEQFF. The CDR3 DNA reads TGTGCCAGCAGTTTTGCGGACAGGGGGGTCGATGAGCAGTTCTTC.

This clonotype showed up many times. The gene calls are TRBV20-1 and TRBJ2-5; the D gene is possibly TRBD2 (6 bases). CDR1 is DFQATT and CDR2 is SNEGSKA in the germline V gene (reference sequence). This CDR3 contains 13 residues. V lost 1 base and J 2 bases, leaving 8 bases between the germline ends. The CDR3: CSARGGAQETQYF. The CDR3 DNA sequence: TGCAGTGCTAGAGGCGGGGCTCAAGAGACCCAGTACTTC.

This clonotype was counted only a few times. This chain joins TRBV7-9 and TRBJ2-3; 9 bases match TRBD2. The V gene's germline CDR1 is SEHNR and CDR2 FQNEAQ (reference sequence). The CDR3 has 16 amino acids. V was pared by 1 base and J by 2 bases, with 4 bases of the junction left unmatched. CDR3 sequence (DNA): TGTGCCAGCAGCTTAGGGCTAGCGGGACACACAGATACGCAGTATTTT. It translates to CASSLGLAGHTDTQYF.

The gene calls are TRBV27 and TRBJ2-3, with TRBD1 identical over 7 bases. V trimming: 5 bases; J trimming: 0 bases; junction bases outside the gene matches: 5. The CDR3 consists of 15 residues. Germline values: CDR1 MNHEY, CDR2 SMNVEV (reference sequence). CDR3 sequence (DNA): TGTGCCAGCAGTCAGCAGACAGGGAGCACAGATACGCAGTATTTT. Amino acids: CASSQQTGSTDTQYF.

The J gene is TRBJ2-4, the V gene TRBV28, with TRBD1 matching over 10 bases. Germline CDR1 MDHEN, CDR2 SYDVKM. The V segment lost 4 bases and the J segment 1 base; nucleotides outside the gene matches: 10. This CDR3 is 18 amino acids long. The CDR3 here is CASSSYSGTGAAKNIQYF. The CDR3 nucleotides are TGTGCCAGCAGTTCGTATTCCGGGACAGGGGCTGCCAAAAACATTCAGTACTTC.

This sequence joins TRBV5-1 and TRBJ2-1, with 12 bases lining up with TRBD2. The V gene end was trimmed by 0 bases and the J gene end by 1 base; junction bases not matched to a gene: 2. The CDR3 is 17 amino acids. The germline gives CDR1 SGHRS, CDR2 YFSETQ. CDR3 protein: CASSLGLAGESYNEQFF. CDR3 in DNA: TGCGCCAGCAGCTTGGGACTAGCGGGAGAGTCCTACAATGAGCAGTTCTTC.

This clonotype has a handful of counts. The J gene is TRBJ2-7, the V gene TRBV6-6; 7 positions match TRBD1. V was pared by 6 bases and J by 12 bases, with 5 bases of the junction left unmatched. The CDR3 covers 10 residues. Germline assignment: CDR1 MNHNY and CDR2 SVGAGI (reference sequence). DNA of the CDR3: TGTGCCAGCAGAGAGACAGGGTGGTACTTC. Encoded protein: CASRETGWYF.

Concerning this clonotype itself: Sequence at one end of the junction differs from germline and may be a read error. V is TRBV3-1 and J is TRBJ2-7; perhaps D is TRBD1 or TRBD2 (5 bases each). CDR3 length: 15 residues. Germline assignment: CDR1 LGHDT and CDR2 YNNKEL (reference sequence). The CDR3 is CTSSFRGAPGDEQYF. For the CDR3, the DNA is TGTACCAGCAGTTTTCGGGGCGCTCCGGGCGACGAGCAGTACTTC.

This clonotype was recorded at least ten times. This chain joins TRBV29-1 and TRBJ2-1; 9 bases map to TRBD2. Unmatched junction bases numbered 1, after V lost 4 bases and J lost 3 bases. Germline V CDR1 and CDR2: SQVTM, ANQGSEA. The CDR3 runs 13 residues. The CDR3 sequence is CSVGLADYNEQFF. The CDR3 DNA follows: TGCAGCGTTGGACTAGCGGACTACAATGAGCAGTTCTTC.

J is TRBJ2-1 and V is TRBV27; no definite D call. Germline lookup yields CDR1 MNHEY and CDR2 SMNVEV (reference sequence). The CDR3 sequence is 16 residues long. Trimming cost V 3 bases and J 0 bases, with 12 bases left between them. This chain's CDR3 is CASSFEAASSYNEQFF. CDR3 nucleotide sequence: TGTGCCAGCAGTTTTGAAGCAGCTAGCTCCTACAATGAGCAGTTCTTC.

This clonotype was detected many times. As DNA, the CDR3 is TGCAGTGGGGGACAAAACCAAGAGACCCAGTACTTC. This sequence encodes CSGGQNQETQYF. The J gene is TRBJ2-5, the V gene TRBV20-1, with D perhaps TRBD1 (6 bases). CDR1 DFQATT and CDR2 SNEGSKA come from the germline V gene (reference sequence). Between the trimmed V and J ends, which lost 7 bases and 0 bases, there was a span of 9 bases. This CDR3 is built from 12 residues.

V gene TRBV29-1 combines with J gene TRBJ2-7; TRBD2 matches at 10 bases. CDR1 and CDR2 from the germline V gene are SQVTM and ANQGSEA. The CDR3 runs to 15 residues. V was pared by 2 bases and J by 5 bases, with 9 bases of the junction left unmatched. The CDR3 nucleotides are TGCAGCGTTGAATTTACTAGCGGGATCCCCAACGAGCAGTACTTC. Its translation: CSVEFTSGIPNEQYF.

This chain joins TRBV20-1 and TRBJ2-2; 14 bases align to TRBD2. This CDR3 is built from 18 residues. Germline values: CDR1 DFQATT, CDR2 SNEGSKA (reference sequence). V shed 1 base, J shed 6 bases, and the junction held 10 bases outside the gene matches. CDR3 DNA sequence: TGCAGTGCTAGAGCACCCGCGACTAGCGGGAGGGCAGCCGGGGAGCTGTTTTTT. Protein sequence: CSARAPATSGRAAGELFF.

CDR3 in DNA: TGCGCCAGCAGATCTCAGTTTGCTGGTGCAGATACGCAGTATTTT. Translated, it gives CASRSQFAGADTQYF. V is TRBV5-1 and J is TRBJ2-3; D gene uncertain. V was pared by 5 bases and J by 4 bases, with 17 bases between. This CDR3 spans 15 amino acids. Germline CDR1 reads SGHRS; CDR2 reads YFSETQ.

The chain carries TRBV6-4 and TRBJ2-3, with TRBD1 identical over 10 bases. The CDR3 sequence is 15 residues long. V dropped 5 bases and J dropped 3; count of bases not matched to a gene: 5. Per the germline V gene, CDR1 is MRHNA and CDR2 is SNTAGT. The DNA of the CDR3 is TGTGCCAGCAGTTACGGGACAGGGGCGACAGATACGCAGTATTTT. This translates into CASSYGTGATDTQYF.

The sample holds a few counts of this clonotype. The V and J genes are TRBV29-1 and TRBJ1-1; D is possibly TRBD1 (6 bases). CDR1 is SQVTM, CDR2 ANQGSEA, per germline. Trimming removed 5 bases from V and 7 bases from J, with 14 bases in between. The CDR3 loop spans 12 amino acids. Here the CDR3 reads CSVLEGGNEAFF. The DNA for the CDR3 is TGCAGCGTTCTCGAAGGGGGTAATGAAGCTTTCTTT.

This clonotype has only a few counts. DNA of the CDR3: TGTGCCAGCAGTCCATGGGACCTCCCTGCAGAGACCCAGTACTTC. It is translated as CASSPWDLPAETQYF. The chain is built from TRBV12-3 or TRBV12-4 and TRBJ2-5, with D possibly being TRBD1 or TRBD2 (5 bases each). The CDR3 is made up of 15 amino acids. Trimming took off 5 bases at V and 4 bases at J, with 17 bases between the two ends.

This clonotype was detected a few times. This rearrangement joins TRBV7-9 to TRBJ2-5; D gene unclear. V was cut by 1 base and J by 4 bases, with 16 bases left in between. In germline, CDR1 is SEHNR, CDR2 FQNEAQ (reference sequence). The CDR3 runs 16 residues. CDR3: CASSLVVASAVETQYF. The CDR3 coding sequence is TGTGCCAGCAGCTTAGTAGTGGCCAGTGCGGTAGAGACCCAGTACTTC.